This TCR beta chain was obtained from a study of blood T cells in healthy people across ages. A second PCR of 7 to 11 cycles used a sample-barcoded 5' primer and a J-beta primer mix. TCRdb called the 5' RACE reads again in MiXCR, with one record for every CDR3 protein. The repertoire holds around 940,000 distinct CDR3 sequences, just over 50% seen once, with 20% to 25% in the top ten. This clonotype was counted at least ten times. The TCR comes from a woman in her sixties or seventies in good health. The sequenced sample consisted of blood.

CDR3 loop: CSVDPGTGLANYGYTF. In DNA form, the CDR3 reads TGCAGCGTTGATCCCGGGACAGGACTAGCTAACTATGGCTACACCTTC. The genes are TRBV29-1 and TRBJ1-2, with TRBD1 matching 8 bases. V was pared by 3 bases and J by 0 bases, with 9 bases of the junction left unmatched. Germline V gene sequence: CDR1 SQVTM, CDR2 ANQGSEA. The CDR3 is 16 amino acids.